The present entry profiles one T cell receptor beta chain with its context. Its antigen is unidentified. 13 Jbeta primers and 60 Vbeta primers were used for the PCR. Method: immunoSEQ multiplex PCR; TCRdb's copy keeps in-frame clones and lacks some. Of 120,000 or so clones listed, about three quarters are singletons. This entry is derived from a study of cytomegalovirus exposure and HLA in healthy donors. Study-level information: An early data release held some 85 million unique TCRs from HLA-typed donors. Findings and caveats of the study: As a later analysis showed, a missense DCLRE1C variant was linked to trimming of TCR beta V- and J-genes.

Germline values: CDR1 MDHEN, CDR2 SYDVKM. The V gene lost 3 bases and the J gene lost 0 bases, with 12 bases spanning the gap. The CDR3 contains 16 residues. This TCR was recovered from a woman aged 40 to 55 in good health and CMV-seronegative. Sequenced input: PBMCs. The chain has TRBV28 and TRBJ1-3, with D maybe TRBD1 (5 bases). CDR3 loop: CASSLGGVSSGNTIYF. The CDR3 DNA reads TGTGCCAGCAGTTTGGGAGGGGTGAGCTCTGGAAACACCATATATTTT.